In its sample, the clone carrying this TCR beta chain was seen a few times. Its antigen is currently unknown. This sample stems from a study of cytomegalovirus exposure and HLA in healthy donors. About the research overall: Samples from HLA-typed donors yielded some 85 million unique TCRs in an early data release. Study-wide findings and caveats: Sequencing artifact likely explains a cluster of highly shared sequence variants. Cytomegalovirus association was assigned to about 150 TCR beta chains.

Germline V gives CDR1 PRHDT, CDR2 FYEKMQ (reference sequence). V was cut by 6 bases and J by 8 bases, with 16 bases left in between. The CDR3 length is 14 residues. PCR was performed using 60 Vbeta and 13 Jbeta primers. Repertoires were generated with immunoSEQ multiplex PCR, while TCRdb's copy carries only in-frame clones and drops some. The sample includes 150,000 to 180,000 clones, about 76% of them seen just once. The clonotype was recovered from a man aged 30 to 45 in good health and CMV-seropositive. The rearrangement joins TRBV13 to TRBJ1-4, with a tentative D call TRBD1 (6 bases). Sequences were obtained from PBMCs. As DNA, the CDR3 is TGTGCCAGCAGATTCAGGGGCGGTGAAGAAAAACTGTTTTTT. Residues: CASRFRGGEEKLFF.